Sequencing of this TCR beta chain was carried out in a study of technical replicates of blood from a handful of donors. A word on this clone: At one of its ends the junction is not consistent with the germline gene, which may arise from a read error.

TCRdb's copy holds only in-frame clones and misses some; the assay was immunoSEQ multiplex PCR. The sample carries fewer than 100,000 clones, almost 96% recorded once. The germline V gene encodes CDR1 SGHTA and CDR2 FQGNSA. The CDR3 length is 14 residues. Sequencing input: T cells isolated from PBMCs. The TCR was taken from a human donor in good health. This chain connects TRBV7-2 to TRBJ2-1; D unclear. The CDR3 sequence: CASTLRSSYNEQFF. The CDR3 nucleotides read TGTGCCAGCACCTTACGTAGCTCCTACAATGAGCAGTTCTTC.